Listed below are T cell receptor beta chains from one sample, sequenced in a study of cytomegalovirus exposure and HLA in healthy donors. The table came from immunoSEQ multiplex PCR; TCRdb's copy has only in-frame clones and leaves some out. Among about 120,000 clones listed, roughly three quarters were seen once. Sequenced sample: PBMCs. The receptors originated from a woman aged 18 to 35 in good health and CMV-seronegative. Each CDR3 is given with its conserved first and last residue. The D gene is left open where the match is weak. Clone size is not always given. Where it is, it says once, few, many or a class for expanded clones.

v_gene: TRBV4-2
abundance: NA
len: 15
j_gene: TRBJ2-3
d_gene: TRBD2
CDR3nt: TGTGCCAGCAGCCAAGGGACTAGCGGGGGCGATACGCAGTATTTT
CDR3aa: CASSQGTSGGDTQYF

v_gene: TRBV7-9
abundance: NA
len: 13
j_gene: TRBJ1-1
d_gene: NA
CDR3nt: TGTGCCAGCAGCTTAGCGATTCGGACTGAAGCTTTCTTT
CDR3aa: CASSLAIRTEAFF

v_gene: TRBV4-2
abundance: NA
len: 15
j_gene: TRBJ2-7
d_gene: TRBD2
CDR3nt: TGTGCCAGCAGCCAAGGACTAGCGGGTGCCTACGAGCAGTACTTC
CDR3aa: CASSQGLAGAYEQYF

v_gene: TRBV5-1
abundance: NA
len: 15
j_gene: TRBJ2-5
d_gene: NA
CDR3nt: TGCGCCAGCAGACGGGTACCCGGGAGACAAGAGACCCAGTACTTC
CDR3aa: CASRRVPGRQETQYF

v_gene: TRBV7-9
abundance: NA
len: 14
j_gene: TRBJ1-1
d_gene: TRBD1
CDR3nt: TGTGCCAGCAGCTTAAGCGGACAGGCTGCCGAAGCTTTCTTT
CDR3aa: CASSLSGQAAEAFF

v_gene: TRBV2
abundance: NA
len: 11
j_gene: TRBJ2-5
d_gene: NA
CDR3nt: TGTGCCAGCGGAGACCACAAGACCCAGTACTTC
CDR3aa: CASGDHKTQYF

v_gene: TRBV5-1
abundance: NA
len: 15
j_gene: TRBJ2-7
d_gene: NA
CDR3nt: TGCGCCAGCAGCAGTGAGGGACACTCAGCGCGCGAGCAGTACTTC
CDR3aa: CASSSEGHSAREQYF

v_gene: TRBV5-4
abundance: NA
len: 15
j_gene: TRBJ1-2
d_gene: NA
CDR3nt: TGTGCCAGCAGCTTGTTGGGGGGAGGTAACTATGGCTACACCTTC
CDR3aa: CASSLLGGGNYGYTF

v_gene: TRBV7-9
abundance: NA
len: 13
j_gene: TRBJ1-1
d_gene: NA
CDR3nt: TGTGCCAGCAGTAGGTCGGGGGACACTGAAGCTTTCTTT
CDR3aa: CASSRSGDTEAFF

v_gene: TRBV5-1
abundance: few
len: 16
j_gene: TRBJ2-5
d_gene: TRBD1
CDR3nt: TGCGCCAGCAGCTTGGGACAGGGGGGGTACCAAGAGACCCAGTACTTC
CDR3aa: CASSLGQGGYQETQYF

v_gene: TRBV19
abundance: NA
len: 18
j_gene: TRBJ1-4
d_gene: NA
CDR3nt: TGTGCCAGTAGCAACAGACCTCTGGGGCCTGCAACTAATGAAAAACTGTTTTTT
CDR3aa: CASSNRPLGPATNEKLFF

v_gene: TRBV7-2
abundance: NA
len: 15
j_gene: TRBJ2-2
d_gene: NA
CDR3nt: TGTGCCAGCAGGCCCCTGGGGGGAAACACCGGGGAGCTGTTTTTT
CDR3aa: CASRPLGGNTGELFF

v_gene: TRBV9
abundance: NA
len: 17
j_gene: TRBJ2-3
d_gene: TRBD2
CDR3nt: TGTGCCAGCAGCGCTCCTCTTAGCGGGGCGGCGGGAGATACGCAGTATTTT
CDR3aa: CASSAPLSGAAGDTQYF

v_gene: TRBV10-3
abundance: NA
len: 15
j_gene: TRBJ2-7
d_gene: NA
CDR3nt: TGTGCCATCAGTGATAACAGGGCCGTCTCCTACGAGCAGTACTTC
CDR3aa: CAISDNRAVSYEQYF

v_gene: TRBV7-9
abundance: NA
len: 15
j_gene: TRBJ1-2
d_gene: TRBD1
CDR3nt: TGTGCCAGCAGCTTAGCCGGCCGACAGGGGTCAGGCTACACCTTC
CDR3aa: CASSLAGRQGSGYTF

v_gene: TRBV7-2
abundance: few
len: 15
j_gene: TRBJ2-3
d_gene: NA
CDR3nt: TGTGCCAGCAGCTTAGGCGACGGAGGGACAGATACGCAGTATTTT
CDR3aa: CASSLGDGGTDTQYF

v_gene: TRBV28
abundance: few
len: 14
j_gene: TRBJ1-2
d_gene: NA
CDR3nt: TGTGCCAGCAGTCGCCTGAGTCCTGACTATGGCTACACCTTC
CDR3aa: CASSRLSPDYGYTF

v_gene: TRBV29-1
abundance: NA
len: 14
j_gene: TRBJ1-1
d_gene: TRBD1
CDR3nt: TGCAGCTCCAACAGGGGGGGATTGGACACTGAAGCTTTCTTT
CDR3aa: CSSNRGGLDTEAFF

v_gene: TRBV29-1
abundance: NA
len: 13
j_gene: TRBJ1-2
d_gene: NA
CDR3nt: TGCAGCGTAGACTTGACAGCTAACTATGGCTACACCTTC
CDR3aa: CSVDLTANYGYTF

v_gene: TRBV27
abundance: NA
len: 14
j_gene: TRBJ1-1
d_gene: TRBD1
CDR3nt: TGTGCCAGCAGTGTTCAGGGGGCGAACACTGAAGCTTTCTTT
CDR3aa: CASSVQGANTEAFF

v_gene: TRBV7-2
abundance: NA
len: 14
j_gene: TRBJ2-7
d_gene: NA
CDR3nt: TGTGCCAGCAGCTTATCTACAGAGCTCTACGAGCAGTACTTC
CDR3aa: CASSLSTELYEQYF

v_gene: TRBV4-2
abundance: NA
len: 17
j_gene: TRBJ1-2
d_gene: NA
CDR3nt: TGTGCCAGCAGCCACCTCAGGGCAGGGAACAATAACTATGGCTACACCTTC
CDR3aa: CASSHLRAGNNNYGYTF

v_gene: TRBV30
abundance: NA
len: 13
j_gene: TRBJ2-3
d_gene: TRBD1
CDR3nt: TGTGCCTGGGCATCGGGACAGACAGATACGCAGTATTTT
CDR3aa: CAWASGQTDTQYF

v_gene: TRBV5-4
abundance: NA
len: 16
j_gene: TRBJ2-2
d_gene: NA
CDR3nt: TGTGCCAGCAGCCCCCAAAGCCAGGGGAACACCGGGGAGCTGTTTTTT
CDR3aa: CASSPQSQGNTGELFF

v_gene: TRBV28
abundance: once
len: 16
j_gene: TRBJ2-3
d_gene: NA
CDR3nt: TGTGCCAGCAGGGGATCGGGGTGGGATCAGACAGATACGCAGTATTTT
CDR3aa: CASRGSGWDQTDTQYF

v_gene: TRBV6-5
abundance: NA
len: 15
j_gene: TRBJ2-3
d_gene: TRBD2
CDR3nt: TGTGCCAGCAGAGTTAGCGGGGGGCGAACAGATACGCAGTATTTT
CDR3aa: CASRVSGGRTDTQYF

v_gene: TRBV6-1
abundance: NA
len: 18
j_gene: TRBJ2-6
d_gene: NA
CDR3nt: TGTGCCAGCAGTGAACTTTGGAGTCCTGGGTCTGGGGCCAACGTCCTGACTTTC
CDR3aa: CASSELWSPGSGANVLTF

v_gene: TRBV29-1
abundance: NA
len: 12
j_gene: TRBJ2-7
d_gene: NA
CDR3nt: TGCAGCGTTTCAGGGCCTGCCTACGAGCAGTACTTC
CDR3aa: CSVSGPAYEQYF

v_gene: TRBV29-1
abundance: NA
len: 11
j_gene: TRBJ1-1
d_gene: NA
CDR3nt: TGCAGCGTTTACATGGACACTGAAGCTTTCTTT
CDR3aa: CSVYMDTEAFF

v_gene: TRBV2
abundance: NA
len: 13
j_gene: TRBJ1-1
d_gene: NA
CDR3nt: TGTGCCAGCAGTCTAGGCAGAAGGTCTGAAGCTTTCTTT
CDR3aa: CASSLGRRSEAFF

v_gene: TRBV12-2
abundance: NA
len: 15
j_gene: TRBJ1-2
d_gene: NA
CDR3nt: TGTGCAAGTCGCCTTCCCGCCGGGGCTAACTATGGCTACACCTTC
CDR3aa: CASRLPAGANYGYTF

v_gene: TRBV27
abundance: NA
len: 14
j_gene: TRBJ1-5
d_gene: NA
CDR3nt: TGTGCCAGCAGTTTTGTGGGGGGGAATCAGCCCCAGCATTTT
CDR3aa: CASSFVGGNQPQHF

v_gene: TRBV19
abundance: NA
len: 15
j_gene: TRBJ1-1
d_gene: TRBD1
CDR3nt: TGTGCCAGTAGTGGGACCGGGACAGGGAACACTGAAGCTTTCTTT
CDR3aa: CASSGTGTGNTEAFF

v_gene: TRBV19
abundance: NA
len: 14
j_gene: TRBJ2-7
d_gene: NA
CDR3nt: TGTGCCAGTGAACAGAGCGTCGGGGCCTACGAGCAGTACTTC
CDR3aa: CASEQSVGAYEQYF

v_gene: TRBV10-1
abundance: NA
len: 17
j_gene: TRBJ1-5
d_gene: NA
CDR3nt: TGCGCCAGCAGACGGGACATCCAGTCTTATAGCAATCAGCCCCAGCATTTT
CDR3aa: CASRRDIQSYSNQPQHF

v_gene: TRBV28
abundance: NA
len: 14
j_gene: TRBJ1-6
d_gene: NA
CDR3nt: TGTGCCAGCAGTTTTTCCAGTAATAATTCACCCCTCCACTTT
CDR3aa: CASSFSSNNSPLHF

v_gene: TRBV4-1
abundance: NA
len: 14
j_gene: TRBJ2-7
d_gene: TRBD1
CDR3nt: TGCGCCAGCAGCCCCCGACAGGGGCCTTACGAGCAGTACTTC
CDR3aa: CASSPRQGPYEQYF

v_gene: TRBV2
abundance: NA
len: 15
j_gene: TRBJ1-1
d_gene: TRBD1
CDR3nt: TGTGCCAGCAGTGAATCGGCAGGGGGATTTTATGAAGCTTTCTTT
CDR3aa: CASSESAGGFYEAFF

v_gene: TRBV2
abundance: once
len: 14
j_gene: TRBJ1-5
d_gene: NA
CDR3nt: TGTGCCAGCAAGGAGGGGCCTGGCAATCAGCCCCAGCATTTT
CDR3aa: CASKEGPGNQPQHF

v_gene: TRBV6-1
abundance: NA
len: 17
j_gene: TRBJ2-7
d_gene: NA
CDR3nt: TGTGCCAGCAGTGAAGAGAGCCCGGTGACAGCCACCTACGAGCAGTACTTC
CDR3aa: CASSEESPVTATYEQYF

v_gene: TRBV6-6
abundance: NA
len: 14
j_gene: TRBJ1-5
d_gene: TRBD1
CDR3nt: TGTGCCAGCAGCCCCGGGACAGGTAATCAGCCCCAGCATTTT
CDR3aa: CASSPGTGNQPQHF

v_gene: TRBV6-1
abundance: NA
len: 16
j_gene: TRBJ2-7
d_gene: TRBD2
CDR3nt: TGTGCCAGCAGTGAAAGGACTAGCGGGGGGCCCGTGGAGCAGTACTTC
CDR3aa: CASSERTSGGPVEQYF

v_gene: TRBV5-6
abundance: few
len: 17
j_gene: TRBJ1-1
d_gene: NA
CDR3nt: TGTGCCAGCAGCCCCTACATAGGACAGACTACGAACACTGAAGCTTTCTTT
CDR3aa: CASSPYIGQTTNTEAFF

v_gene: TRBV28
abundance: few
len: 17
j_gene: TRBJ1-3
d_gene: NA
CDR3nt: TGTGCCAGCAGTTTTGGGCAGGGGAGACTTTCTGGAAACACCATATATTTT
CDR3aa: CASSFGQGRLSGNTIYF

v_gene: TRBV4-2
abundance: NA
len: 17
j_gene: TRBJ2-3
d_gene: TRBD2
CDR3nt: TGTGCCAGCAGCCAAGATAGACTAGCGGGGCGCACAGATACGCAGTATTTT
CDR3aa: CASSQDRLAGRTDTQYF

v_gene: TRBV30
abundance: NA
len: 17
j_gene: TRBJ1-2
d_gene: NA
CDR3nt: TGTGCCTGGAGTCGTAGCGAGGACGAAGGAAGGGTCTATGGCTACACCTTC
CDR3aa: CAWSRSEDEGRVYGYTF